This TCR beta chain is drawn from a study of T-cell reconstitution after alpha-beta-depleted transplantation in children. General study points: Alpha-beta T cells about two months after transplant reportedly derived from several hundred expanded graft clones. At one year after transplant, newly produced T cells mostly accounted for T-cell counts and diversity.

In this sample, this clonotype turned up a few times. The antigen remains undetermined. Molecular barcoding with unique molecular identifiers was used for the TCRbeta library. Each CDR3 protein is one row after TCRdb ran MiXCR on the PCR reads. The sample contains about 420,000 distinct CDR3 sequences, around 15% of which appear only once. Looked up from germline, CDR1 is KGHDR and CDR2 is SFDVKD. V shed 1 base and J shed 5 bases, with 14 bases lying between them. CDR3 length equals 16 residues. Sequencing used PBMCs, mostly from graft donor cells, obtained 360 days after TCRalphabeta/CD19-depleted stem cell transplant. The chain uses TRBV24-1 and TRBJ2-1; tentatively, D is TRBD2 (5 bases). The clonotype was recovered from a boy less than two years old who had a stem cell transplant for Wiskott-Aldrich syndrome, so the T cells may come from the graft donor. Written as DNA, the CDR3 is TGTGCCACCAGTGATTTTAGGTGGTCGGGAAACAATGAGCAGTTCTTC. It translates to CATSDFRWSGNNEQFF.